This entry features one T cell receptor beta chain sequence. This specimen includes other DNA sequences encoding the same CDR3. Recovered status in Cohort 3 required two negative PCRs, clearance, or symptom resolution. Produced via immunoSEQ multiplex PCR; TCRdb's table is partial and in-frame only. The sample contains about 410,000 clones, roughly nine tenths of which appear only once. The entry originates in a study of blood T cell repertoires in COVID-19. At the level of the study: Collection of acute and convalescent COVID-19 samples took place in the United States, Italy and Spain.

This CDR3 region has 13 residues. V lost 3 bases to trimming and J lost 5 bases, with 10 bases between them. The clonotype originates from a woman between 25 and 40 years old who had recovered from COVID-19. Sequenced material: PBMCs or T cells enriched from blood (not recorded which). The chain couples TRBV12-3 or TRBV12-4 to TRBJ2-5, with D maybe TRBD1 (5 bases). In nucleotides, the CDR3 is TGTGCCAGCAGTTTGGTTCAGGGTGAGACCCAGTACTTC. As protein: CASSLVQGETQYF.